The 26 T cell receptor beta chains in this list originate from one sample, sequenced in a study of blood T cell repertoires in COVID-19. Produced via immunoSEQ multiplex PCR; TCRdb's table is partial and in-frame only. The sample has 250,000 to 350,000 clones, 90% seen once; the top ten hold roughly 1.1%. The sequencing sample was made of PBMCs or T cells enriched from blood (not recorded which). The origin of the receptors is a woman aged 25 to 45 who had recovered from COVID-19.

The genes are TRBV27 and TRBJ2-1; 11 bases agree with TRBD2. The junction had 15 bases not matched to a gene; V was cut back by 5 bases and J by 3 bases. Germline CDR1 reads MNHEY; CDR2 reads SMNVEV (reference sequence). CDR3 length: 19 residues. DNA for the CDR3: TGTGCCAGCAGTCCGAGTTGGACTAGCGGGCGTTCGATCTACAATGAGCAGTTCTTC. Its translation: CASSPSWTSGRSIYNEQFF.

This clone was detected only once. The chain employs TRBV2 and TRBJ1-5; D remains unclear. The CDR3 totals 11 residues. The V end was cut by 5 bases, the J end by 4 bases, with 3 bases between. The germline V gene encodes CDR1 SNHLY and CDR2 FYNNEI. The CDR3 spells CASSYNQPQHF. The CDR3 DNA is TGTGCCAGCAGTTATAATCAGCCCCAGCATTTT. Full variable domain (missing parts from reference TRBV2 and TRBJ1-5): EPEVTQTPSHQVTQMGQEVILRCVPISNHLYFYWYRQILGQKVEFLVSFYNNEISEKSEIFDDQFSVERPDGSNFTLKIRSTKLEDSAMYFCASSYNQPQHFGDGTRLSIL.

The J gene is TRBJ1-1, the V gene TRBV19; D remains unclear. Trimming pared 1 base from V and 3 bases from J, leaving 6 bases between. Germline assignment: CDR1 LNHDA and CDR2 SQIVND (reference sequence). The CDR3 runs to 13 residues. CDR3 DNA sequence: TGTGCCAGTAGTATAGTTGAGGACACTGAAGCTTTCTTT. It encodes CASSIVEDTEAFF.

The genes are TRBV12-3 or TRBV12-4 and TRBJ1-1; D possibly corresponds to TRBD1 (6 bases). The CDR3 runs to 13 residues. V was pared by 6 bases and J by 0 bases, with 8 bases between. Here the CDR3 reads CASRQGMNTEAFF. The CDR3 region has the DNA TGTGCCAGCAGACAGGGCATGAACACTGAAGCTTTCTTT.

To note about this clone: Other DNA sequences in the sample encode the same CDR3. The J gene is TRBJ2-7, the V gene TRBV27, with 13 bases fitting TRBD2. V lost 4 bases to trimming and J lost 6 bases; unmatched junction nucleotides: 3. Germline CDR1 MNHEY, CDR2 SMNVEV (reference sequence). There are 14 residues in the CDR3. The CDR3 sequence: CASSSGTSGIEQYF. In nucleotides, the CDR3 is TGTGCCAGCAGTTCCGGGACTAGCGGGATCGAGCAGTACTTC.

V is TRBV5-6 and J is TRBJ2-5; TRBD2 agrees at 13 bases. Germline V lookup: CDR1 SGHDT, CDR2 YYEEEE. There are 19 residues in the CDR3. Unmatched junction bases numbered 13, after V lost 2 bases and J lost 3 bases. The CDR3 sequence is CASSLRGLAGLGPKETQYF. CDR3 sequence (DNA): TGTGCCAGCAGCTTAAGGGGACTAGCGGGATTGGGACCGAAAGAGACCCAGTACTTC. The full variable domain, with the rest looked up from reference TRBV5-6 and TRBJ2-5, is DAGVTQSPTHLIKTRGQQVTLRCSPKSGHDTVSWYQQALGQGPQFIFQYYEEEERQRGNFPDRFSGHQFPNYSSELNVNALLLGDSALYLCASSLRGLAGLGPKETQYFGPGTRLLVL.

V is TRBV28 and J is TRBJ1-5; 9 positions agree with TRBD1. The CDR3 extends over 14 amino acids. Germline V gene sequence: CDR1 MDHEN, CDR2 SYDVKM. V was pared by 5 bases and J by 6 bases, with 5 bases of the junction left unmatched. The CDR3 reads CASSRDRAPQPQHF. DNA of the CDR3: TGTGCCAGCAGTCGGGACAGGGCCCCTCAGCCCCAGCATTTT.

V and J are TRBV5-4 and TRBJ1-4, with D unresolved. Germline V lookup: CDR1 SGHNT, CDR2 YYREEE (reference sequence). The CDR3 spans 15 residues. V was cut by 0 bases and J by 4 bases, with 10 bases left in between. CDR3 nucleotides: TGTGCCAGCAGCTTGGGCGGGTCTCTTAATGAAAAACTGTTTTTT. It is translated as CASSLGGSLNEKLFF.

V is TRBV24-1 and J is TRBJ2-5, with TRBD2 matching over 7 bases. Trimming at V came to 5 bases and at J to 6 bases, leaving 14 bases not matched to a gene. From germline, CDR1 is KGHDR and CDR2 SFDVKD. The CDR3 loop spans 16 amino acids. In DNA, the CDR3 is TGTGCCACCAGTGCCTCCGGTTCGGGAGGAAGAAAGACCCAGTACTTC. It specifies CATSASGSGGRKTQYF.

The J gene is TRBJ2-1, the V gene TRBV9; TRBD2 agrees at 9 bases. The CDR3 consists of 17 residues. Per the germline V gene, CDR1 is SGDLS and CDR2 is YYNGEE. V shed 0 bases, J shed 6 bases, and the junction held 10 bases outside the gene matches. The CDR3 region is CASSVGAGGALGNEQFF. DNA for the CDR3: TGTGCCAGCAGCGTAGGAGCGGGAGGTGCCCTCGGCAATGAGCAGTTCTTC.

CDR3 bases: TGTGCCACCCTCGACTACAGGGTGCTCTATGGCTACACCTTC. Amino acid sequence: CATLDYRVLYGYTF. The chain uses TRBV28 and TRBJ1-2, with a tentative D call TRBD1 (6 bases). The CDR3 is made up of 14 amino acids. Germline values: CDR1 MDHEN, CDR2 SYDVKM. Trimming took off 10 bases at V and 4 bases at J, with 19 bases between the two ends.

This clone appeared once. The chain is built from TRBV6-4 and TRBJ1-6, with D perhaps matching TRBD1 (5 bases). Germline lookup yields CDR1 MRHNA and CDR2 SNTAGT. The V gene lost 6 bases and the J gene lost 10 bases, with 16 bases spanning the gap. The CDR3 loop spans 14 amino acids. The CDR3 DNA reads TGTGCCAGCAGCCCGCAGGGCTCTAAGTCACCCCTCCACTTT. It yields the protein CASSPQGSKSPLHF.

This chain uses TRBV5-1 with TRBJ2-2; 7 positions match TRBD2. CDR1 is SGHRS and CDR2 is YFSETQ in the germline V gene. There are 16 residues in the CDR3. J gave up 3 bases and V 0 bases, and 5 bases lay outside the gene matches. CDR3 sequence (DNA): TGCGCCAGCAGCTTGGCCAAGCGGGAATACACCGGGGAGCTGTTTTTT. Residues: CASSLAKREYTGELFF.

This clone came up a few times. The chain joins TRBV30 to TRBJ1-4; 10 positions match TRBD1. The CDR3 has 15 residues. The V and J ends lost 7 bases and 2 bases, in that order; junction bases with no gene match: 7. The germline CDR1 and CDR2 sequences are GTSNPN and SVGIG (reference sequence). The CDR3 DNA reads TGTGCCTATGGTGGACAGGGGGTCACTAATGAAAAACTGTTTTTT. Translation: CAYGGQGVTNEKLFF.

This sequence joins TRBV4-3 and TRBJ2-2; 11 bases align to TRBD2. Germline CDR1 reads LGHNA; CDR2 reads YSLEER. The CDR3 covers 15 residues. Unmatched junction bases numbered 3, after V lost 4 bases and J lost 5 bases. The CDR3 protein is CASSLLAGGTGELFF. The CDR3 nucleotides read TGCGCCAGCAGCCTATTAGCGGGAGGGACCGGGGAGCTGTTTTTT.

J is TRBJ2-7 and V is TRBV6-1; perhaps TRBD1 as D (6 bases). Germline loops: CDR1 MNHNS, CDR2 SASEGT. The V end lost 3 bases, the J end lost 3 bases, and 9 bases lay between the germline ends. This CDR3 is built from 13 residues. CDR3 DNA: TGTGCCAGCAGTGAGTGGGACATCTACGAGCAGTACTTC. It translates to CASSEWDIYEQYF.

The V call is TRBV20-1, the J call TRBJ2-7; 12 nucleotides agree with TRBD1. The CDR3 is 15 residues long. Trimming removed 3 bases from V and 2 bases from J; junction bases left unmatched: 5. Germline loops: CDR1 DFQATT, CDR2 SNEGSKA (reference sequence). CDR3 sequence: CSASDGTGGPYEQYF. CDR3 coding DNA: TGCAGTGCTAGTGACGGGACAGGGGGCCCCTACGAGCAGTACTTC.

V usage is TRBV28 and J usage is TRBJ1-5; 9 bases are shared with TRBD1. This CDR3 spans 14 amino acids. Germline CDR1 reads MDHEN; CDR2 reads SYDVKM. With V trimmed by 6 bases and J by 6 bases, 6 bases remained unmatched. In DNA, the CDR3 is TGTGCCAGCAGGGAACAGGGGGCAGGTCAGCCCCAGCATTTT. Translation: CASREQGAGQPQHF.

The rearrangement uses TRBV28 and TRBJ2-5; 9 bases map to TRBD2. The V segment lost 8 bases and the J segment 5 bases; nucleotides outside the gene matches: 3. The CDR3 contains 12 residues. The germline V gene encodes CDR1 MDHEN and CDR2 SYDVKM. The CDR3 nucleotides are TGTGCCAGCGCTAGCGGGATGGAGACCCAGTACTTC. Translation gives CASASGMETQYF.

This clone was seen only a few times. This chain links TRBV7-2 with TRBJ1-2; 7 bases are shared with TRBD1. Unmatched junction bases numbered 7, after V lost 2 bases and J lost 4 bases. The V gene's germline CDR1 is SGHTA and CDR2 FQGNSA. The CDR3 loop spans 15 amino acids. CDR3 nucleotide sequence: TGTGCCAGCAGCTTAAGCCCAGACAGGGTCTATGGCTACACCTTC. It encodes CASSLSPDRVYGYTF.

V gene TRBV5-6 combines with J gene TRBJ1-4, with a tentative D call TRBD1 (5 bases). V was clipped by 3 bases and J by 10 bases, with 16 bases between them. Germline CDR1 reads SGHDT; CDR2 reads YYEEEE. This CDR3 comprises 14 residues. This CDR3 reads CASSWGTGERKLFF. CDR3 coding DNA: TGTGCCAGCAGCTGGGGGACGGGGGAGAGAAAACTGTTTTTT.

In this sample, this clone turned up once. The rearrangement joins TRBV28 to TRBJ2-2; perhaps TRBD2 as D (6 bases). The CDR3 has 17 residues. Trimming took 3 bases from V and 2 from J, leaving 16 bases between them. Germline V CDR1 and CDR2: MDHEN, SYDVKM. CDR3 nucleotide sequence: TGTGCCAGCAGTTTTTTCGGCGGTGCGGGAAACACCGGGGAGCTGTTTTTT. Protein product: CASSFFGGAGNTGELFF. The whole variable domain, remainder taken from reference TRBV28 and TRBJ2-2, is DVKVTQSSRYLVKRTGEKVFLECVQDMDHENMFWYRQDPGLGLRLIYFSYDVKMKEKGDIPEGYSVSREKKERFSLILESASTNQTSMYLCASSFFGGAGNTGELFFGEGSRLTVL.

This chain links TRBV27 with TRBJ2-2, with D hard to call. The ends were cut back, 5 bases at V and 3 bases at J, with 13 bases in the middle. The CDR3 loop spans 15 amino acids. Germline CDR1 is MNHEY and CDR2 is SMNVEV (reference sequence). CDR3 amino acids: CASSPQSGYTGELFF. CDR3 nucleotide sequence: TGTGCCAGCAGTCCCCAATCAGGTTACACCGGGGAGCTGTTTTTT.

The rearrangement links TRBV7-2 to TRBJ1-5, with D possibly being TRBD1 (5 bases). V shed 4 bases and J shed 4 bases, with 17 bases lying between them. This CDR3 is 16 amino acids long. Germline values: CDR1 SGHTA, CDR2 FQGNSA. CDR3 coding DNA: TGTGCCAGCAGCTACTCCGGGGTTGGGGGGAATCAGCCCCAGCATTTT. Its translation is CASSYSGVGGNQPQHF.

This chain connects TRBV6-4 to TRBJ2-1; D is ambiguous. Per germline, CDR1 MRHNA and CDR2 SNTAGT. V shed 6 bases and J shed 4 bases, with 13 bases lying between them. The CDR3 extends over 14 amino acids. CDR3 amino acids: CASSPNTRYNEQFF. CDR3 nucleotide sequence: TGTGCCAGCAGCCCCAATACACGTTACAATGAGCAGTTCTTC.

The chain links TRBV25-1 to TRBJ2-2; 7 bases align to TRBD2. The CDR3 is 15 residues long. The germline CDR1 and CDR2 sequences are MGHDK and SYGVNS. The ends lost 3 bases at V and 9 bases at J; junction bases unmatched: 10. CDR3 nucleotides: TGTGCCAGCAGTGATCCCGCGGGGGTGGCGCGGGAGCTGTTTTTT. It yields the protein CASSDPAGVARELFF.